Below, 20 T cell receptor beta chains from the same sample are listed, as sequenced in a study of T cell responses to AZD1222 COVID-19 vaccine. This table comes from immunoSEQ multiplex PCR, and its TCRdb copy is limited to in-frame clones, with some not included. Of 130,000 to 150,000 clones in the sample, 92% were seen once. Sequenced here: peripheral blood, sampled on day 0 of AZD1222 vaccination. These TCRs come from an adult in good health.

J is TRBJ1-5 and V is TRBV28; possibly TRBD1 for D (5 bases). Looked up from germline, CDR1 is MDHEN and CDR2 is SYDVKM. The CDR3 covers 13 residues. V lost 3 bases, J lost 7 bases, and 10 bases lay in between. CDR3 DNA sequence: TGTGCCAGCAGTTTGACAGTTTGGCAGCCCCAGCATTTT. This codes for CASSLTVWQPQHF.

The V and J genes are TRBV6-5 and TRBJ1-1, with a weak D call TRBD1 (5 bases). Germline V gene data show CDR1 as MNHEY and CDR2 as SVGAGI. CDR3 size: 13 residues. V dropped 7 bases and J dropped 5 bases, with 14 bases sitting between them. The CDR3 protein is CASTKLRETEAFF. Here the CDR3 DNA reads TGTGCCAGCACCAAACTCAGGGAAACTGAAGCTTTCTTT.

V gene TRBV24-1 combines with J gene TRBJ2-3, with 8 bases aligning to TRBD2. Germline CDR1 reads KGHDR; CDR2 reads SFDVKD. The CDR3 is 15 residues long. With V trimmed by 6 bases and J by 4 bases, 8 bases remained unmatched. The CDR3 nucleotides are TGTGCCACCAGTTCCTCGGGGGGGCGTGCAGATACGCAGTATTTT. This translates into CATSSSGGRADTQYF.

This chain uses TRBV19 with TRBJ1-5; 9 positions match TRBD1. CDR3 size: 18 residues. CDR1 and CDR2 (germline): LNHDA, SQIVND (reference sequence). Trimming at V came to 11 bases and at J to 0 bases, leaving 17 bases not matched to a gene. The DNA for the CDR3 is TGTGCCTCAACACCGAGGGGACAGGGAGGTTATAGCAATCAGCCCCAGCATTTT. It encodes CASTPRGQGGYSNQPQHF.

This rearrangement joins TRBV11-2 to TRBJ2-5, with D possibly TRBD1 on 5 matching bases. CDR1 and CDR2 from the germline V gene are SGHAT and FQNNGV. Trimming removed 0 bases from V and 7 bases from J, with 6 bases in between. The CDR3 is 12 residues long. This chain's CDR3 is CASSLDRGTQYF. CDR3 nucleotides: TGTGCCAGCAGCTTAGATAGGGGGACCCAGTACTTC.

The chain is built from TRBV13 and TRBJ1-4; 9 bases fit TRBD1. Germline CDR1 is PRHDT and CDR2 is FYEKMQ (reference sequence). The CDR3 loop spans 15 amino acids. The junction had 9 bases not matched to a gene; V was cut back by 7 bases and J by 6 bases. Here the CDR3 reads CASTPQGQGDEKLFF. CDR3 sequence (DNA): TGTGCCAGCACCCCACAGGGACAGGGAGATGAAAAACTGTTTTTT.

The chain links TRBV6-6 to TRBJ1-1; D is uncertain. The CDR3 consists of 13 residues. Germline V lookup: CDR1 MNHNY, CDR2 SVGAGI (reference sequence). Trimming pared 7 bases from V and 11 bases from J, leaving 20 bases between. The CDR3 bases are TGTGCCAGCACCGTACCGGACCCAAGAGGGGCTTTCTTT. Its protein is CASTVPDPRGAFF.

This chain joins TRBV4-1 and TRBJ1-2; D possibly corresponds to TRBD1 (6 bases). Germline V gene lookup returns CDR1 MGHRA and CDR2 YSYEKL. Trimming took 0 bases from V and 6 from J, leaving 11 bases between them. The CDR3 spans 14 residues. CDR3 in DNA: TGCGCCAGCAGCCAAGATTTCGAGGGGGATGGCTACACCTTC. It is translated as CASSQDFEGDGYTF.

The chain carries TRBV10-3 and TRBJ2-7; 7 nucleotides align to TRBD1. The CDR3 contains 13 residues. With V trimmed by 6 bases and J by 6 bases, 8 bases remained unmatched. Germline lookup yields CDR1 ENHRY and CDR2 SYGVKD. CDR3 sequence: CAISGTEHSEQYF. The CDR3 region has the DNA TGTGCCATCAGCGGGACAGAGCACTCCGAGCAGTACTTC.

CDR3 sequence (DNA): TGTGCCAGCTCAGGGGACAGGCATGGCTACACCTTC. Its protein product is CASSGDRHGYTF. This sequence joins TRBV18 and TRBJ1-2; TRBD1 aligns across 8 bases. From germline, CDR1 is KGHSH and CDR2 LQKENI. With 5 bases clipped from V and 6 bases from J, the junction kept 2 bases outside the gene matches. The CDR3 sequence is 12 residues long.

The gene calls are TRBV5-6 and TRBJ1-5; D gene uncertain. The CDR3 consists of 15 residues. Germline-derived CDR1 and CDR2 are SGHDT and YYEEEE. V lost 4 bases, J lost 0 bases, and 11 bases lay in between. CDR3 coding DNA: TGTGCCAGCAGCCTCGGGCCCCTTAGCAATCAGCCCCAGCATTTT. It is translated as CASSLGPLSNQPQHF. Using reference TRBV5-6 and TRBJ1-5 for the parts outside the CDR3, the full variable domain is DAGVTQSPTHLIKTRGQQVTLRCSPKSGHDTVSWYQQALGQGPQFIFQYYEEEERQRGNFPDRFSGHQFPNYSSELNVNALLLGDSALYLCASSLGPLSNQPQHFGDGTRLSIL.

The rearrangement joins TRBV24-1 to TRBJ2-3; tentative D call: TRBD2 (5 bases). V was clipped by 7 bases and J by 2 bases, with 6 bases between them. Germline V gives CDR1 KGHDR, CDR2 SFDVKD. The CDR3 spans 12 residues. The CDR3 loop reads CATSGNTDTQYF. DNA for the CDR3: TGTGCCACCAGCGGGAACACAGATACGCAGTATTTT.

The chain couples TRBV29-1 to TRBJ2-1; D remains unclear. The CDR3 spans 15 residues. V lost 0 bases to trimming and J lost 7 bases, with 16 bases between them. CDR1 SQVTM and CDR2 ANQGSEA come from the germline V gene. Here the CDR3 DNA reads TGCAGCGTTGAAGAAATGGGTTCAGGTTGGAATGAGCAGTTCTTC. Amino acid sequence: CSVEEMGSGWNEQFF.

The V and J genes are TRBV11-2 and TRBJ2-5; maybe TRBD1 (6 bases). Germline V gives CDR1 SGHAT, CDR2 FQNNGV. Trimming left V 1 base short and J 3 bases short, with 21 bases between. The CDR3 runs 18 residues. CDR3 residues: CASSLVPSNYGQKETQYF. CDR3 DNA: TGTGCCAGCAGCTTAGTGCCCAGTAATTATGGACAGAAAGAGACCCAGTACTTC.

The chain couples TRBV25-1 to TRBJ1-2; D gene unclear. Germline V lookup: CDR1 MGHDK, CDR2 SYGVNS. The CDR3 totals 13 residues. The V and J ends lost 5 bases and 4 bases respectively, with 11 bases between them. CDR3 sequence reads: CASSMGRSYGYTF. In DNA form, the CDR3 reads TGTGCCAGCAGTATGGGCAGAAGCTATGGCTACACCTTC.

The chain uses TRBV9 and TRBJ2-3; TRBD1 is a possible D gene (6 bases). This CDR3 region has 17 residues. Trimming took off 4 bases at V and 0 bases at J, with 18 bases between the two ends. Germline lookup yields CDR1 SGDLS and CDR2 YYNGEE. The CDR3 here is CASSLGRLGASTDTQYF. CDR3 sequence (DNA): TGTGCCAGCAGCCTGGGACGGTTGGGGGCTAGCACAGATACGCAGTATTTT.

V usage is TRBV24-1 and J usage is TRBJ1-2; D perhaps matches TRBD1 (6 bases). The CDR3 runs 14 residues. Trimming took 5 bases from V and 6 from J, leaving 15 bases between them. Germline loops: CDR1 KGHDR, CDR2 SFDVKD. In DNA form, the CDR3 reads TGTGCCACCAGTGTAGCGGGGGCGCCGGATGGCTACACCTTC. Translating it yields CATSVAGAPDGYTF.

The rearrangement uses TRBV28 and TRBJ2-7; D not certain. CDR3 length: 11 residues. The V gene's germline CDR1 is MDHEN and CDR2 SYDVKM. The V end lost 4 bases, the J end lost 2 bases, and 3 bases lay between the germline ends. CDR3 residues: CASSSTYEQYF. As DNA, the CDR3 is TGTGCCAGCAGTTCGACCTACGAGCAGTACTTC.

This clone was seen only once. The chain is built from TRBV11-3 and TRBJ1-5, with 12 nucleotides matching TRBD1. Unmatched junction bases numbered 8, after V lost 5 bases and J lost 3 bases. The CDR3 covers 17 residues. Per the germline V gene, CDR1 is SGHNT and CDR2 is YENEEA. The CDR3 DNA sequence: TGTGCCAGCAGCGAACCCGGGACAGGGGGCTTCAATCAGCCCCAGCATTTT. Residues: CASSEPGTGGFNQPQHF. The full variable domain, completed using reference TRBV11-3 and TRBJ1-5, is EAGVVQSPRYKIIEKKQPVAFWCNPISGHNTLYWYLQNLGQGPELLIRYENEEAVDDSQLPKDRFSAERLKGVDSTLKIQPAELGDSAVYLCASSEPGTGGFNQPQHFGDGTRLSIL.

This chain connects TRBV27 to TRBJ1-4; 9 bases are a match to TRBD1. CDR1 is MNHEY and CDR2 is SMNVEV in the germline V gene (reference sequence). This CDR3 comprises 14 residues. The junction had 8 bases not matched to a gene; V was cut back by 8 bases and J by 7 bases. The DNA of the CDR3 is TGTGCCAGCTCGAACAGACAGGGGGGTGAAAAACTGTTTTTT. As protein: CASSNRQGGEKLFF.